This TCR beta chain was identified during a study of T cell repertoires and HLA-DP antigens. About the research overall: In vitro CD4+ alloreactivity was against HeLa-presented HLA-DP.

CD4+ T cells, purified by negative selection, averaged about 98% purity. For pre-culture CD4+ samples, the target was 200,000 T cell genomes. Profiled with immunoSEQ multiplex PCR; TCRdb holds only in-frame clones, not every one. The sample comprises 90,000 to 130,000 clones, nearly 95% of which are singletons, and 0.27% rests with the top ten. This CDR3 is built from 14 residues. Germline CDR1 is SGDLS and CDR2 is YYNGEE. V lost 0 bases and J lost 7, with 8 bases in between. As to this clone: Its matching antigen is unknown.

Study-level points and caveats: Against one allele, clones undetected before culture averaged about 40%; against the other, approximately 51%.

This TCR came from a woman aged 18-29 years in good health and CMV-seronegative. The sample comprised CD4+ T cells from PBMCs. The chain combines TRBV9 with TRBJ1-6; D remains unclear. CDR3 region: CASSVAYRNSPLHF. The CDR3 DNA is TGTGCCAGCAGCGTAGCTTATCGGAATTCACCCCTCCACTTT.